This T cell receptor beta chain was documented in a study of blood T cell repertoires in COVID-19. Germline V lookup: CDR1 SGHNT, CDR2 YENEEA. Deletions cut 3 bases from V and 9 bases from J, with 9 bases between. This CDR3 has 12 residues. TCRdb's table, derived via immunoSEQ multiplex PCR, lists solely in-frame clones and lacks some. The sample holds 240,000 or so clones, roughly 76% seen once. This chain links TRBV11-3 with TRBJ2-1, with TRBD2 as a possible D gene (6 bases). This TCR derives from a woman older than 75 with COVID-19, enrolled during active disease. Sequencing was performed on peripheral blood. CDR3 in amino acids: CASSLTRAEQFF. In nucleotides, the CDR3 is TGTGCCAGCAGCTTGACTAGGGCTGAGCAGTTCTTC. Filled out from reference TRBV11-3 and TRBJ2-1, the complete variable domain reads EAGVVQSPRYKIIEKKQPVAFWCNPISGHNTLYWYLQNLGQGPELLIRYENEEAVDDSQLPKDRFSAERLKGVDSTLKIQPAELGDSAVYLCASSLTRAEQFFGPGTRLTVL.